The 14 T cell receptor beta chains below all came from one sample that was sequenced in a study of blood T cell repertoires in COVID-19. Only in-frame clones appear in the TCRdb table, and some are missing; sequencing was by immunoSEQ multiplex PCR. Among about 88,000 clones listed, 85% were seen once. The sample was peripheral blood. These TCRs come from a woman aged 70-85 years with acute or convalescent COVID-19.

The rearrangement joins TRBV28 to TRBJ1-4; no clear D gene. V shed 8 bases and J shed 0 bases, with 10 bases lying between them. This CDR3 comprises 14 residues. CDR1 is MDHEN and CDR2 is SYDVKM in the germline V gene. In nucleotides, the CDR3 is TGTGCCAGCGGCCGGGGAGCAACTAATGAAAAACTGTTTTTT. Its protein product is CASGRGATNEKLFF.

This chain joins TRBV7-9 and TRBJ2-1; D ambiguous. CDR3 size: 11 residues. The V end was cut by 8 bases, the J end by 5 bases, with 7 bases between. The germline V gene encodes CDR1 SEHNR and CDR2 FQNEAQ (reference sequence). The CDR3 DNA sequence: TGTGCCAGCGGCACGAACAATGAGCAGTTCTTC. Encoded protein: CASGTNNEQFF. Based on the CDR3 plus reference TRBV7-9 and TRBJ2-1, the full variable domain is DTGVSQNPRHKITKRGQNVTFRCDPISEHNRLYWYRQTLGQGPEFLTYFQNEAQLEKSRLLSDRFSAERPKGSFSTLEIQRTEQGDSAMYLCASGTNNEQFFGPGTRLTVL.

CDR3 DNA: TGTGCCAGCAGCTTGGTAGCGGGGGCTAGCACAGATACGCAGTATTTT. This gives the protein CASSLVAGASTDTQYF. V gene TRBV7-9 combines with J gene TRBJ2-3; 9 bases are shared with TRBD2. V gave up 3 bases and J gave up 0 bases; unmatched junction bases: 4. Germline V lookup: CDR1 SEHNR, CDR2 FQNEAQ (reference sequence). The CDR3 is 16 residues long. Full variable domain (missing parts from reference TRBV7-9 and TRBJ2-3): DTGVSQNPRHKITKRGQNVTFRCDPISEHNRLYWYRQTLGQGPEFLTYFQNEAQLEKSRLLSDRFSAERPKGSFSTLEIQRTEQGDSAMYLCASSLVAGASTDTQYFGPGTRLTVL.

V gene TRBV6-6 combines with J gene TRBJ2-7; a possible D gene is TRBD2 (6 bases). Germline CDR1 MNHNY, CDR2 SVGAGI (reference sequence). The CDR3 is 15 amino acids. Trimming left V 4 bases short and J 4 bases short, with 17 bases between. The CDR3 bases are TGTGCCAGCAGTTCCTGGACTAACCTGGGGTACGAGCAGTACGTC. It codes for CASSSWTNLGYEQYV.

The chain combines TRBV18 with TRBJ1-1; a possible D gene is TRBD1 (6 bases). Trimming stripped 4 bases from V and 0 bases from J, with 12 bases between. The CDR3 runs to 15 residues. The germline CDR1 and CDR2 sequences are KGHSH and LQKENI. The CDR3, as DNA: TGTGCCAGCTCACTTAGACAGGATTTGAACACTGAAGCTTTCTTT. Translating gives CASSLRQDLNTEAFF.

The chain recombines TRBV4-3 with TRBJ1-5; D remains ambiguous. V lost 3 bases to trimming and J lost 1 base, with 13 bases between them. This CDR3 spans 16 amino acids. CDR1 and CDR2 from the germline V gene are LGHNA and YSLEER. CDR3 nucleotide sequence: TGCGCCAGCAGCCAGGCCTACACCGGGAGCAATCAGCCCCAGCATTTT. It specifies CASSQAYTGSNQPQHF.

This rearrangement joins TRBV27 to TRBJ2-3, with 14 bases aligning to TRBD2. The trim removed 2 bases at V and 6 bases at J, leaving 7 bases unmatched. The CDR3 totals 17 residues. Germline-derived CDR1 and CDR2 are MNHEY and SMNVEV (reference sequence). CDR3 amino acids: CASSLGSTSGRGDTQYF. CDR3 bases: TGTGCCAGCAGTTTAGGATCGACTAGCGGGAGGGGGGATACGCAGTATTTT.

V and J are TRBV28 and TRBJ1-2; 8 bases fit TRBD1. This CDR3 contains 16 residues. Germline V gene lookup returns CDR1 MDHEN and CDR2 SYDVKM. V shed 6 bases, J shed 5 bases, and the junction held 14 bases outside the gene matches. The CDR3 nucleotides read TGTGCCAGCAGGGAGGGGAGACAGGGGCTTTGGTATGGCTACACCTTC. As protein: CASREGRQGLWYGYTF.

The rearrangement links TRBV19 to TRBJ2-2; perhaps TRBD2 as D (5 bases). Trimming took off 6 bases at V and 3 bases at J, with 11 bases between the two ends. Germline CDR1 LNHDA, CDR2 SQIVND (reference sequence). The CDR3 has 14 amino acids. CDR3 sequence: CASRPYGDTGELFF. CDR3 nucleotides: TGTGCCAGTAGGCCCTACGGGGACACCGGGGAGCTGTTTTTT.

V is TRBV10-3 and J is TRBJ2-3; weak D call: TRBD2 (6 bases). This CDR3 comprises 14 residues. The ends were cut back, 9 bases at V and 2 bases at J, with 15 bases in the middle. The germline V gene encodes CDR1 ENHRY and CDR2 SYGVKD. This CDR3 is CAMAGGGTTDTQYF. CDR3 nucleotide sequence: TGTGCCATGGCTGGCGGAGGGACCACAGATACGCAGTATTTT.

This chain uses TRBV7-6 with TRBJ2-1, with TRBD1 matching over 12 bases. CDR1 is SGHVS and CDR2 is FNYEAQ in the germline V gene. The CDR3 spans 15 residues. The trim removed 1 base at V and 7 bases at J, leaving 2 bases unmatched. CDR3 amino acids: CASSLGDRGLNEQFF. The CDR3, as DNA: TGTGCCAGCAGCTTAGGGGACAGGGGGCTGAATGAGCAGTTCTTC.

CDR3 sequence reads: CASSGKGQFTGELFF. CDR3 DNA: TGTGCCAGCAGTGGGAAGGGACAGTTTACCGGGGAGCTGTTTTTT. The genes are TRBV2 and TRBJ2-2, with TRBD1 identical over 7 bases. Losses at the gene ends were 4 bases for V and 5 bases for J; bases not matched to a gene: 7. The CDR3 has 15 amino acids. The germline V gene encodes CDR1 SNHLY and CDR2 FYNNEI.

This clone was counted a single time. The sample holds other DNA sequences that translate to the same CDR3. V is TRBV10-3 and J is TRBJ1-3, with TRBD1 matching over 9 bases. The CDR3 totals 15 residues. The germline CDR1 and CDR2 sequences are ENHRY and SYGVKD. The junction had 7 bases not matched to a gene; V was cut back by 6 bases and J by 4 bases. In DNA, the CDR3 is TGTGCCATCAGCGATACAGGGGGCGCAGGAAACACCATATATTTT. Translating it yields CAISDTGGAGNTIYF.

The chain recombines TRBV18 with TRBJ1-5; D ambiguous. Trimming took off 3 bases at V and 5 bases at J, with 5 bases between the two ends. Germline loops: CDR1 KGHSH, CDR2 LQKENI. The length of the CDR3 is 12 residues. The CDR3 DNA is TGTGCCAGCTCACCCACAGATCAGCCCCAGCATTTT. It specifies CASSPTDQPQHF.